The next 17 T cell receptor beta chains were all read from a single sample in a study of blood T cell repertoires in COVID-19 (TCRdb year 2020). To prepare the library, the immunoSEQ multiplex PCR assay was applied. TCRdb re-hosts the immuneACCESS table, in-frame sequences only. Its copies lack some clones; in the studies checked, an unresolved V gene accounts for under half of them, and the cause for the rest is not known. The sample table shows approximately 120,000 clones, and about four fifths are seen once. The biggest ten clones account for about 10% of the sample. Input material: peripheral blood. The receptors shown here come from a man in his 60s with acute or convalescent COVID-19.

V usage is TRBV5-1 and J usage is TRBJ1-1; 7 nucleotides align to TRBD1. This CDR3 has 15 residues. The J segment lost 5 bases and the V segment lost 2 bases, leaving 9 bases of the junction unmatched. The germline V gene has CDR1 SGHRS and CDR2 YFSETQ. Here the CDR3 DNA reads TGCGCCAGCAGCTTCGGGACAGTTGGGGGGACTGAAGCTTTCTTT. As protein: CASSFGTVGGTEAFF.

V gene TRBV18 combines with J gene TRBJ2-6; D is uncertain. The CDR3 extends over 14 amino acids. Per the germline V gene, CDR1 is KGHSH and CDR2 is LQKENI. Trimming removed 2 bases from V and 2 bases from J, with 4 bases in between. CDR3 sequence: CASSPITGANVLTF. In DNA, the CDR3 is TGTGCCAGCTCACCAATAACTGGGGCCAACGTCCTGACTTTC.

The CDR3 nucleotides are TGCGCCAGCAGCTGGGGACAGGCTGGAAACACCATATATTTT. Its protein is CASSWGQAGNTIYF. The rearrangement joins TRBV5-1 to TRBJ1-3; TRBD1 aligns across 8 bases. The CDR3 sequence is 14 residues long. Germline values: CDR1 SGHRS, CDR2 YFSETQ. The J segment lost 2 bases and the V segment lost 3 bases, leaving 1 base of the junction unmatched.

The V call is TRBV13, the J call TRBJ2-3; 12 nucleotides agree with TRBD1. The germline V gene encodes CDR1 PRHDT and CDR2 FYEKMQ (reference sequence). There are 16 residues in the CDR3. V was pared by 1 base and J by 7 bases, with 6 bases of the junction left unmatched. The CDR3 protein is CASSLVGTGGLNTQYF. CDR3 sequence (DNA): TGTGCCAGCAGCTTAGTTGGGACAGGGGGCCTTAATACGCAGTATTTT.

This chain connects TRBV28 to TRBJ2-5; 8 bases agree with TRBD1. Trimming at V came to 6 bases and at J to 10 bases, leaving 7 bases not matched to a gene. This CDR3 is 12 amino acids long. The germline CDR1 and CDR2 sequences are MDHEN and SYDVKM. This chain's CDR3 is CASRTSTGGQYF. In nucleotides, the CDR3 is TGTGCCAGCAGGACTTCTACAGGGGGCCAGTACTTC. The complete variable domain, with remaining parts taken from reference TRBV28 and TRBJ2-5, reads DVKVTQSSRYLVKRTGEKVFLECVQDMDHENMFWYRQDPGLGLRLIYFSYDVKMKEKGDIPEGYSVSREKKERFSLILESASTNQTSMYLCASRTSTGGQYFGPGTRLLVL.

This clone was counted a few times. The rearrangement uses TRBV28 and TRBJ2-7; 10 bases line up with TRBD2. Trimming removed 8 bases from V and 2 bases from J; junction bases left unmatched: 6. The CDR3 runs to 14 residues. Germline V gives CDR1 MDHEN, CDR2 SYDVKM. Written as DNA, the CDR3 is TGTGCCAGCTTCGGGCTAGCGGGAGCCTACGAGCAGTACTTC. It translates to CASFGLAGAYEQYF.

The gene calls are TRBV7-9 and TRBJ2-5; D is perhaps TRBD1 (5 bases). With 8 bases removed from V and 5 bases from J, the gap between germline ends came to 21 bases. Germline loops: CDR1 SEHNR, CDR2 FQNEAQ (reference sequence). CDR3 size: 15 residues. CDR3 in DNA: TGTGCCAGCGGGGTGGCACTAACAGGCGGCGAGACCCAGTACTTC. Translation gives CASGVALTGGETQYF.

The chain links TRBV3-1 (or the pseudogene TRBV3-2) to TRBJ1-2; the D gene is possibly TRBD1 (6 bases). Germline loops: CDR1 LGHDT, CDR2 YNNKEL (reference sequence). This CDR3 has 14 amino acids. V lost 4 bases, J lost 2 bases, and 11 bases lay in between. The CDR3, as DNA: TGTGCCAGCAGCCTCTCGGACAGAAACTATGGCTACACCTTC. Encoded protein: CASSLSDRNYGYTF.

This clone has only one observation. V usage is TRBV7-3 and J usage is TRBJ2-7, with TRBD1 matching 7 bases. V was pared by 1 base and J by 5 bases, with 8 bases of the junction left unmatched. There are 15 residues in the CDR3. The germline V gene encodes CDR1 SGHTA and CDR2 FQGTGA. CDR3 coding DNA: TGTGCCAGCAGCTTAAAGCCGACAGGGCCCCACGAGCAGTACTTC. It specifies CASSLKPTGPHEQYF.

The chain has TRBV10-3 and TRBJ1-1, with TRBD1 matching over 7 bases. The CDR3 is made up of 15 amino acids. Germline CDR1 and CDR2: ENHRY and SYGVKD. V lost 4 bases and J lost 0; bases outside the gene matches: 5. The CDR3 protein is CAISGSTGMNTEAFF. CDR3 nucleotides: TGTGCCATCAGTGGGTCGACAGGGATGAACACTGAAGCTTTCTTT.

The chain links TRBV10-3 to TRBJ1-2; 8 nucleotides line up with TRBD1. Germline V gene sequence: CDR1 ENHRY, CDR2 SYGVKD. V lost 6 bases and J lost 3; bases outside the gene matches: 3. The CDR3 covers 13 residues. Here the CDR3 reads CAISPQGDYGYTF. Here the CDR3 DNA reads TGTGCCATCAGCCCACAGGGGGACTATGGCTACACCTTC.

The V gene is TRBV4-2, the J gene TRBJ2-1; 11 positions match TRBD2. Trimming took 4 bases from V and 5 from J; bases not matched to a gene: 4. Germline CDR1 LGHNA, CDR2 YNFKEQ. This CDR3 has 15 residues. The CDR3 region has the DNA TGTGCCAGCAGCCGCCTTAGCGGGAGGGACAATGAGCAGTTCTTC. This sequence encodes CASSRLSGRDNEQFF.

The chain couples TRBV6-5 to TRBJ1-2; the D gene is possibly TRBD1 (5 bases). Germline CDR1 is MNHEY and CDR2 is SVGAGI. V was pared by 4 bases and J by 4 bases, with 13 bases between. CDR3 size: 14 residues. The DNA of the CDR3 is TGTGCCAGCAGTTCCCCCCAGGGTGGCTATGGCTACACCTTC. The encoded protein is CASSSPQGGYGYTF.

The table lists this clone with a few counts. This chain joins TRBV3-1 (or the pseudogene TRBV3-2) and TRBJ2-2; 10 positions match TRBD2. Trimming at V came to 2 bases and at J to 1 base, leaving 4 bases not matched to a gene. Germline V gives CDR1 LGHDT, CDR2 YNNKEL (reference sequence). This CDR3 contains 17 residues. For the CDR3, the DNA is TGTGCCAGCAGCCAATACAGACTAGCGGGGAACACCGGGGAGCTGTTTTTT. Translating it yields CASSQYRLAGNTGELFF.

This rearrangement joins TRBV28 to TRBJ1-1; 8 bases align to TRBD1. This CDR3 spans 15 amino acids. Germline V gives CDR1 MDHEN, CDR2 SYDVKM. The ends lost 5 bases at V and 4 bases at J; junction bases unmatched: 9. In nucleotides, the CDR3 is TGTGCCAGCAGTCTAACCACAGGGGGAATCACTGAAGCTTTCTTT. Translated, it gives CASSLTTGGITEAFF.

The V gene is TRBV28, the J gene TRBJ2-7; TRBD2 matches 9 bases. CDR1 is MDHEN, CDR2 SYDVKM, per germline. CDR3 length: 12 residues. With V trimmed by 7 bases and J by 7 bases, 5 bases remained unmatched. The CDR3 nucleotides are TGTGCCAGCATCGACAGCGGGGGGGAGCAGTACTTC. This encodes CASIDSGGEQYF.

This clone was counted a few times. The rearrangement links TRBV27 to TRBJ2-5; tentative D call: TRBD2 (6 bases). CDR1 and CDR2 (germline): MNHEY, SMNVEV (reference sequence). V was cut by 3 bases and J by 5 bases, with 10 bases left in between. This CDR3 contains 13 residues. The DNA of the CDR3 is TGTGCCAGCAGTTTCCGGAGCGGGGAGACCCAGTACTTC. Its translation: CASSFRSGETQYF.